The T cell receptor (beta chain) under discussion was sequenced for a study of spatial heterogeneity in lung cancer. With 3 bases removed from V and 7 bases from J, the gap between germline ends came to 19 bases. Germline V CDR1 and CDR2: SGHTA, FQGTGA. This CDR3 spans 16 amino acids. TCRdb independently ran MiXCR on the 5' RACE reads; one entry per CDR3 protein. The sample lists about 92,000 distinct CDR3 sequences, over 9.5% occurring once. This clonotype occurred a few times. Time point denoted: sample taken at primary tumor resection. Whole RNA obtained from tumor, nontumor lung or frozen PBMC underwent sequencing without sorting.

The receptor comes from a male donor with early-stage non-small cell lung cancer. Here the sequenced sample was PBMCs, taken at surgery. The V gene is TRBV7-3, the J gene TRBJ2-1, with D perhaps matching TRBD2 (7 bases). In DNA, the CDR3 is TGTGCCAGCAGCTTGCAGGCGGGGGCCTTTCGGAATGAGCAGTTCTTC. It is translated as CASSLQAGAFRNEQFF.